The 32 T cell receptor beta chains reported below all come from one sample, sequenced in a study of cytotoxic CD8 clonotypes in ibrutinib-treated CLL. Clones were read by immunoSEQ multiplex PCR, and TCRdb kept only the in-frame ones, dropping some. The table lists about 68,000 clones, about two thirds of them singletons, with 4.5% to 6% in the top ten. The sequencing used PBMCs, collected after 12 months of ibrutinib treatment. Receptors were obtained from a human donor with chronic lymphocytic leukemia.

This sequence joins TRBV15 and TRBJ2-1, with D perhaps matching TRBD1 (6 bases). The CDR3 totals 15 residues. CDR1 and CDR2 from the germline V gene are LNHNV and YYDKDF (reference sequence). Trimming removed 1 base at V and 7 bases at J, with 14 bases between. CDR3 sequence reads: CATSRADRPSNEQFF. CDR3 nucleotide sequence: TGTGCCACCAGCAGAGCCGACAGGCCCTCGAATGAGCAGTTCTTC.

This clone was detected a few times. This rearrangement joins TRBV11-2 to TRBJ2-7; D ambiguous. In germline, CDR1 is SGHAT, CDR2 FQNNGV. The CDR3 runs 10 residues. Trimming took 3 bases from V and 9 from J, leaving 6 bases between them. CDR3 sequence: CASSFETQYF. The DNA of the CDR3 is TGTGCCAGCAGCTTCGAGACGCAGTACTTC.

This clone was observed a few times. The gene calls are TRBV6-5 and TRBJ1-5; tentatively, D is TRBD1 (5 bases). The V end lost 5 bases, the J end lost 7 bases, and 15 bases lay between the germline ends. The germline V gene has CDR1 MNHEY and CDR2 SVGAGI. The length of the CDR3 is 14 residues. The CDR3 nucleotides read TGTGCCAGCAGTAGGGGAAACAGGAACCAGCCCCAGCATTTT. Encoded protein: CASSRGNRNQPQHF.

The chain couples TRBV19 to TRBJ1-1, with D tentatively TRBD1 (6 bases). V was cut by 9 bases and J by 0 bases, with 17 bases left in between. The CDR3 has 15 residues. Germline CDR1 is LNHDA and CDR2 is SQIVND (reference sequence). The CDR3, as DNA: TGTGCCAGCAATCAAGGGGGGAGCATGAACACTGAAGCTTTCTTT. Protein product: CASNQGGSMNTEAFF.

The chain employs TRBV5-5 and TRBJ1-6; no clear D. This CDR3 region has 16 residues. Germline loops: CDR1 SGHKS, CDR2 YYEKEE (reference sequence). Trimming pared 2 bases from V and 11 bases from J, leaving 20 bases between. The DNA for the CDR3 is TGTGCCAGCAGCTTTTTGGCGGACCGTCTCGGGCCACCCCTCCACTTT. Translation: CASSFLADRLGPPLHF.

The rearrangement links TRBV7-8 to TRBJ1-1; D gene uncertain. V was clipped by 3 bases and J by 10 bases, with 12 bases between them. Per germline, CDR1 SGHVS and CDR2 FQNEAQ. The length of the CDR3 is 12 residues. CDR3 protein: CASSFAGGVAFF. DNA for the CDR3: TGTGCCAGCAGCTTTGCTGGAGGCGTAGCTTTCTTT.

The chain joins TRBV9 to TRBJ1-1, with a possible D match to TRBD1 (5 bases). V was shortened by 0 bases and J by 11 bases, with 14 bases between the two germline ends. Germline V CDR1 and CDR2: SGDLS, YYNGEE. The CDR3 totals 13 residues. This CDR3 reads CASSVVFGAVAFF. The CDR3 DNA sequence: TGTGCCAGCAGCGTAGTTTTTGGGGCAGTGGCTTTCTTT.

This sequence joins TRBV6-1 and TRBJ1-2; 9 bases match TRBD1. The trim removed 6 bases at V and 2 bases at J, leaving 4 bases unmatched. CDR3 length equals 14 residues. Germline CDR1 and CDR2: MNHNS and SASEGT. The CDR3 loop is CASRGTGRNYGYTF. In DNA form, the CDR3 reads TGTGCCAGCAGGGGGACAGGGCGGAACTATGGCTACACCTTC.

The chain joins TRBV7-2 to TRBJ2-1, with D perhaps TRBD1 (6 bases). CDR1 and CDR2 from the germline V gene are SGHTA and FQGNSA. V dropped 5 bases and J dropped 2 bases, with 13 bases sitting between them. There are 15 residues in the CDR3. In DNA form, the CDR3 reads TGTGCCAGCAGCCTAGTCGGACAGCCCTACAATGAGCAGTTCTTC. Its translation: CASSLVGQPYNEQFF.

CDR3 protein: CASSLTNEQFF. CDR3 bases: TGTGCCAGCAGTCTAACTAATGAGCAGTTCTTC. The J gene is TRBJ2-1, the V gene TRBV11-3; D unclear. This CDR3 contains 11 residues. Germline CDR1 reads SGHNT; CDR2 reads YENEEA. With 6 bases removed from V and 7 bases from J, the gap between germline ends came to 7 bases.

The V and J genes are TRBV18 and TRBJ1-1; TRBD1 matches at 8 bases. This CDR3 contains 16 residues. The germline V gene has CDR1 KGHSH and CDR2 LQKENI. V was pared by 2 bases and J by 4 bases, with 9 bases of the junction left unmatched. The CDR3: CASSPRDRIERTEAFF. CDR3 in DNA: TGTGCCAGCTCACCAAGGGACAGGATCGAACGCACTGAAGCTTTCTTT.

This chain uses TRBV5-1 with TRBJ1-6, with TRBD1 as a possible D gene (5 bases). This CDR3 contains 15 residues. The germline V gene has CDR1 SGHRS and CDR2 YFSETQ. Trimming took off 5 bases at V and 6 bases at J, with 15 bases between the two ends. The CDR3 nucleotides read TGCGCCAGCAGTTTAAACGGGGGAAGTAATTCACCCCTCCACTTT. Amino acid sequence: CASSLNGGSNSPLHF.

In nucleotides, the CDR3 is TGCAGCGGACGGTCTGGAGAGACCCAGTACTTC. It codes for CSGRSGETQYF. This sequence joins TRBV29-1 and TRBJ2-5; D gene ambiguous. Between the trimmed V and J ends, which lost 7 bases and 4 bases, there was a span of 10 bases. CDR3 length: 11 residues. CDR1 is SQVTM and CDR2 is ANQGSEA in the germline V gene. Looking up the rest from reference TRBV29-1 and TRBJ2-5 gives the full variable domain: SAVISQKPSRDICQRGTSLTIQCQVDSQVTMMFWYRQQPGQSLTLIATANQGSEATYESGFVIDKFPISRPNLTFSTLTVSNMSPEDSSIYLCSGRSGETQYFGPGTRLLVL.

The genes are TRBV11-3 and TRBJ2-3, with 8 bases lining up with TRBD1. Germline CDR1 SGHNT, CDR2 YENEEA. The CDR3 covers 16 residues. V was pared by 0 bases and J by 8 bases, with 10 bases of the junction left unmatched. For the CDR3, the DNA is TGTGCCAGCAGCTTAGATACGGGGACAGGTGGGGTTACGCAGTATTTT. Translation: CASSLDTGTGGVTQYF.

This chain links TRBV30 with TRBJ1-4; D is perhaps TRBD1 (5 bases). The germline V and J ends were trimmed by 5 bases and 0 bases, with 16 bases remaining between them. Germline V gene data show CDR1 as GTSNPN and CDR2 as SVGIG (reference sequence). The CDR3 has 16 residues. The CDR3 nucleotides are TGTGCCTGGGGGAACCCGGGGGGGACAACTAATGAAAAACTGTTTTTT. Translating it yields CAWGNPGGTTNEKLFF.

Only a few counts were recorded for this clone. Other DNA sequences in this specimen translate into the identical CDR3. The chain recombines TRBV20-1 with TRBJ2-5; no clear D. The CDR3 length is 11 residues. Trimming took 1 base from V and 1 from J, leaving 1 base between them. The germline gives CDR1 DFQATT, CDR2 SNEGSKA (reference sequence). The CDR3 bases are TGCAGTGCTAGAGGCCAAGAGACCCAGTACTTC. Translated: CSARGQETQYF.

This clone was seen repeatedly, ten times or more. DNA of the CDR3: TGCAGCGTGGGGACAGATCTAAATCAGCCCCAGCATTTT. Translating it yields CSVGTDLNQPQHF. The chain uses TRBV29-1 and TRBJ1-5, with TRBD1 identical over 7 bases. Germline V gene data show CDR1 as SQVTM and CDR2 as ANQGSEA. This CDR3 comprises 13 residues. The V and J ends lost 6 bases and 4 bases, in that order; junction bases with no gene match: 6. The full variable domain, with the rest looked up from reference TRBV29-1 and TRBJ1-5, is SAVISQKPSRDICQRGTSLTIQCQVDSQVTMMFWYRQQPGQSLTLIATANQGSEATYESGFVIDKFPISRPNLTFSTLTVSNMSPEDSSIYLCSVGTDLNQPQHFGDGTRLSIL.

The chain has TRBV19 and TRBJ2-1; unclear D gene. The V and J ends lost 3 bases and 4 bases respectively, with 13 bases between them. The length of the CDR3 is 15 residues. Germline-derived CDR1 and CDR2 are LNHDA and SQIVND (reference sequence). CDR3 coding DNA: TGTGCCAGTAGTATTGCGGCAGTTGAATACAATGAGCAGTTCTTC. Protein: CASSIAAVEYNEQFF.

The chain links TRBV28 to TRBJ1-4; TRBD1 is a possible D gene (5 bases). The V and J ends lost 9 bases and 6 bases respectively, with 17 bases between them. Germline CDR1 and CDR2: MDHEN and SYDVKM. CDR3 length equals 14 residues. This chain's CDR3 is CASRDQQEHEKLFF. CDR3 DNA sequence: TGTGCCAGTAGGGACCAACAAGAGCATGAAAAACTGTTTTTT.

The chain carries TRBV4-3 and TRBJ1-6; D unclear. Per germline, CDR1 LGHNA and CDR2 YSLEER. The CDR3 consists of 16 residues. The V end lost 0 bases, the J end lost 7 bases, and 13 bases lay between the germline ends. CDR3 region: CASSQDPGRANSPLHF. CDR3 nucleotides: TGCGCCAGCAGCCAAGATCCTGGACGGGCGAATTCACCCCTCCACTTT.

In this sample, this clone turned up once. V gene TRBV7-2 combines with J gene TRBJ1-2; D unclear. Germline V gene lookup returns CDR1 SGHTA and CDR2 FQGNSA. Trimming took off 5 bases at V and 3 bases at J, with 4 bases between the two ends. CDR3 size: 11 residues. CDR3 nucleotide sequence: TGTGCCAGCAGCCTCGACTATGGCTACACCTTC. Its protein is CASSLDYGYTF.

The rearrangement uses TRBV13 and TRBJ1-5; perhaps TRBD1 as D (5 bases). Trimming took 3 bases from V and 5 from J, leaving 11 bases between them. Looked up from germline, CDR1 is PRHDT and CDR2 is FYEKMQ (reference sequence). The CDR3 sequence is 14 residues long. In DNA form, the CDR3 reads TGTGCCAGCAGCTTGGGATGGGACGATCAGCCCCAGCATTTT. Its protein is CASSLGWDDQPQHF.

The chain has TRBV12-5 and TRBJ1-3; D not certain. Deletions cut 5 bases from V and 0 bases from J, with 5 bases between. CDR1 and CDR2 (germline): LGHNT, FRNRAP. This CDR3 is built from 13 residues. The CDR3 DNA reads as TGTGCTAGTGGTGAGATCTCTGGAAACACCATATATTTT. It encodes CASGEISGNTIYF.

This clone is a singleton in its sample. J is TRBJ2-3 and V is TRBV9, with D perhaps being TRBD1 or TRBD2 (8 bases each). The CDR3 consists of 21 residues. Trimming left V 3 bases short and J 1 base short, with 30 bases between. Germline values: CDR1 SGDLS, CDR2 YYNGEE. CDR3 region: CASSEPSGGTGAEYGTDTQYF. For the CDR3, the DNA is TGTGCCAGCAGCGAGCCATCGGGGGGGACAGGTGCCGAGTATGGCACAGATACGCAGTATTTT.

This clone was detected a few times. The chain joins TRBV4-1 to TRBJ1-2, with a tentative D call TRBD1 (6 bases). CDR3 length: 16 amino acids. In germline, CDR1 is MGHRA, CDR2 YSYEKL. Trimming shortened V by 4 bases and J by 4 bases, and 19 bases separated the two germline ends. CDR3 nucleotide sequence: TGCGCCAGCAGCCGACCAGGTGGGGGCCGATCCTATGGCTACACCTTC. This sequence encodes CASSRPGGGRSYGYTF.

This clone came up a few times. The chain recombines TRBV2 with TRBJ2-7; no firm D call. CDR3 size: 13 residues. The V gene's germline CDR1 is SNHLY and CDR2 FYNNEI. With 2 bases removed from V and 4 bases from J, the gap between germline ends came to 9 bases. The CDR3 loop is CASSEFQRYEQYF. CDR3 in DNA: TGTGCCAGCAGTGAATTCCAGAGGTACGAGCAGTACTTC.

The chain is built from TRBV6-6 and TRBJ2-1, with D unclear. Trimming removed 6 bases at V and 10 bases at J, with 7 bases between. The CDR3 runs 10 residues. Germline V gives CDR1 MNHNY, CDR2 SVGAGI (reference sequence). CDR3 bases: TGTGCCAGCAGGGGTCAAGAGCAGTTCTTC. As protein: CASRGQEQFF.

V and J are TRBV11-3 and TRBJ1-1; TRBD1 agrees at 8 bases. This CDR3 has 15 residues. V trimming: 0 bases; J trimming: 5 bases; junction bases outside the gene matches: 5. Looked up from germline, CDR1 is SGHNT and CDR2 is YENEEA. The CDR3: CASSLDPGQGTEAFF. The CDR3 DNA sequence: TGTGCCAGCAGCTTAGATCCCGGACAGGGAACTGAAGCTTTCTTT.

As DNA, the CDR3 is TGTGCCAGCAGCGGCTTCGTGGTCTCTGGGGCCAACGTCCTGACTTTC. Its protein is CASSGFVVSGANVLTF. The chain combines TRBV9 with TRBJ2-6; D gene unclear. V lost 3 bases and J 0 bases, leaving 10 bases between the germline ends. Germline CDR1 and CDR2: SGDLS and YYNGEE. CDR3 length equals 16 residues.

This clone was seen a few times. The rearrangement uses TRBV4-3 and TRBJ2-1; D gene uncertain. CDR3 length equals 15 residues. V lost 0 bases to trimming and J lost 1 base, with 7 bases between them. Germline CDR1 LGHNA, CDR2 YSLEER. The CDR3 loop is CASSQDATSYNEQFF. CDR3 DNA sequence: TGCGCCAGCAGCCAAGACGCAACGTCCTACAATGAGCAGTTCTTC.

The J gene is TRBJ2-7, the V gene TRBV2, with 9 nucleotides matching TRBD1. This CDR3 is 14 amino acids long. Germline CDR1 and CDR2: SNHLY and FYNNEI. V trimming: 10 bases; J trimming: 2 bases; junction bases outside the gene matches: 9. CDR3 bases: TGTGCCACCAACCGGGACAGGGTCACCTACGAGCAGTACTTC. This codes for CATNRDRVTYEQYF.

This chain connects TRBV19 to TRBJ2-4; D remains ambiguous. V was cut by 7 bases and J by 1 base, with 8 bases left in between. From germline, CDR1 is LNHDA and CDR2 SQIVND (reference sequence). This CDR3 is 13 amino acids long. Here the CDR3 reads CASIGQAKNIQYF. DNA of the CDR3: TGTGCCAGTATAGGTCAGGCCAAAAACATTCAGTACTTC.